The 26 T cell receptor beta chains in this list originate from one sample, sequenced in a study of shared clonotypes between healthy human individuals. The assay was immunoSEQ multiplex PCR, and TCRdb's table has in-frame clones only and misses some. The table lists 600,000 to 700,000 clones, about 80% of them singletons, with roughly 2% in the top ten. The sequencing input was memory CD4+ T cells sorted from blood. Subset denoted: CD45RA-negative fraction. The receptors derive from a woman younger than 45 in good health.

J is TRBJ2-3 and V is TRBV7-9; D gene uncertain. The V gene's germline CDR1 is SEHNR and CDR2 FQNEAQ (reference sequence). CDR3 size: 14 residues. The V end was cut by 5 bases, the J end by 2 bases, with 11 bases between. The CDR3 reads CASSLLGSTDTQYF. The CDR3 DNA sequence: TGTGCCAGCAGCCTACTGGGGTCCACAGATACGCAGTATTTT.

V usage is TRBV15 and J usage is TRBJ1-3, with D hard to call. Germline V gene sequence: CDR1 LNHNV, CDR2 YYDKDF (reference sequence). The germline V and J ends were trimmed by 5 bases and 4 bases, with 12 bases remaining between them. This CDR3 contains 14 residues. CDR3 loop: CATSEQRLGNTIYF. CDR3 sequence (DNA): TGTGCCACCAGCGAACAGAGATTAGGAAACACCATATATTTT.

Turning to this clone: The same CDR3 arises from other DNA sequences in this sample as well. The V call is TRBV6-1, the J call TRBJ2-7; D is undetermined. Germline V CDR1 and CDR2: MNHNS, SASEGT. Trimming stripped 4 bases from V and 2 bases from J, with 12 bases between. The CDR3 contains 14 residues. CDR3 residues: CASSVLDGPYEQYF. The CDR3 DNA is TGTGCCAGCAGTGTTCTTGACGGACCCTACGAGCAGTACTTC.

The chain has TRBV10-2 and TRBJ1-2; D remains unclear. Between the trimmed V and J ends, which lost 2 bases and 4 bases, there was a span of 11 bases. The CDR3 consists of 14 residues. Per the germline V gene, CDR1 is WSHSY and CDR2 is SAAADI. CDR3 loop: CASSEVGQSYGYTF. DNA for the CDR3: TGCGCCAGCAGTGAGGTAGGGCAGAGCTATGGCTACACCTTC.

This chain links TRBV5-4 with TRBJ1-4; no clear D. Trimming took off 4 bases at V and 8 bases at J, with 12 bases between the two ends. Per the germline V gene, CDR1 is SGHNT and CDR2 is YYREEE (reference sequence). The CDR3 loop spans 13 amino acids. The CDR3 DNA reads TGTGCCAGCAGCCGGCTTCCCAGGGAAAAACTGTTTTTT. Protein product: CASSRLPREKLFF. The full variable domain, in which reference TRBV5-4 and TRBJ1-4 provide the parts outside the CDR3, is ETGVTQSPTHLIKTRGQQVTLRCSSQSGHNTVSWYQQALGQGPQFIFQYYREEENGRGNFPPRFSGLQFPNYSSELNVNALELDDSALYLCASSRLPREKLFFGSGTQLSVL.

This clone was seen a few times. The CDR3 sequence is CASSPQVAGAYEQYF. The DNA for the CDR3 is TGTGCCAGCAGCCCCCAGGTGGCCGGGGCGTACGAGCAGTACTTC. This chain links TRBV7-9 with TRBJ2-7; D assignment may be TRBD1 or TRBD2 (5 bases each). V was cut by 5 bases and J by 4 bases, with 18 bases left in between. CDR1 is SEHNR and CDR2 is FQNEAQ in the germline V gene (reference sequence). The CDR3 totals 15 residues.

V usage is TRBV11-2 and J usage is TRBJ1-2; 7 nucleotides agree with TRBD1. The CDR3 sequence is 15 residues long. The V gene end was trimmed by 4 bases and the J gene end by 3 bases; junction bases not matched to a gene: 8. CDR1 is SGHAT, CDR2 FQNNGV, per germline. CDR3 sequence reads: CASSSQPTGDYGYTF. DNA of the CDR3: TGTGCCAGCAGCTCGCAACCTACAGGGGACTATGGCTACACCTTC.

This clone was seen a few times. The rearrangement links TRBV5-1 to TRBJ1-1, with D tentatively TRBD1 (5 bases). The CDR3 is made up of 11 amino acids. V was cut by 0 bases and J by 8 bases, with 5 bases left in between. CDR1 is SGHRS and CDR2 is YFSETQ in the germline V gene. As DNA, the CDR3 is TGCGCCAGCAGCTTGGAGGGGGAAGCTTTCTTT. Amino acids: CASSLEGEAFF.

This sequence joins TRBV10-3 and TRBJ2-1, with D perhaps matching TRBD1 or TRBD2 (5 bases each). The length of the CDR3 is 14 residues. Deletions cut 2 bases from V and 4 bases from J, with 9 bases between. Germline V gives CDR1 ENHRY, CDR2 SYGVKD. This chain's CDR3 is CAISERGRYNEQFF. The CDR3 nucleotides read TGTGCCATCAGTGAGCGGGGCCGGTACAATGAGCAGTTCTTC.

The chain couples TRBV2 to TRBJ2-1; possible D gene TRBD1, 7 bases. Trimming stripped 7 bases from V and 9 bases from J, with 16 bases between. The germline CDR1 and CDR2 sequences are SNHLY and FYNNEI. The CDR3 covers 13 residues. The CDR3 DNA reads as TGTGCCAGCAAAGGGACGCAGGGGGGTGAGCAGTTCTTC. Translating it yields CASKGTQGGEQFF.

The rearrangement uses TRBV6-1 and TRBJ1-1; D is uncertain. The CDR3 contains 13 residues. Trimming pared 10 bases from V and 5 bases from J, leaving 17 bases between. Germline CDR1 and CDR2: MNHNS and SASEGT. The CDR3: CATRLGQVTEAFF. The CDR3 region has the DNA TGTGCCACGAGGCTCGGGCAGGTGACTGAAGCTTTCTTT.

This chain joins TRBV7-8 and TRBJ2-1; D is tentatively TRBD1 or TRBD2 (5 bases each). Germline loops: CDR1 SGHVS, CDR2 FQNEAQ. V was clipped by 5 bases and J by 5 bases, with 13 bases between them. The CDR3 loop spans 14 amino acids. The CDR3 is CASSRGPNNNEQFF. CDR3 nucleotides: TGTGCCAGCAGCAGGGGACCCAACAACAATGAGCAGTTCTTC.

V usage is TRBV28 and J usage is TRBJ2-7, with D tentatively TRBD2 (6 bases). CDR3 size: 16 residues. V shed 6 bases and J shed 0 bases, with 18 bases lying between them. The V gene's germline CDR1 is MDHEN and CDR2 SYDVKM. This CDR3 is CASRRGTGLFSYEQYF. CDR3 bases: TGTGCCAGCAGAAGAGGGACGGGACTCTTCTCCTACGAGCAGTACTTC.

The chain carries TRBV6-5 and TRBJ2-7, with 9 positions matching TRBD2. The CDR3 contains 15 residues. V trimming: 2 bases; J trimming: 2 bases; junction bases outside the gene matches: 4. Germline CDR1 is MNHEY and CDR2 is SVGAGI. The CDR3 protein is CASSYKSSGAYEQYF. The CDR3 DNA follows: TGTGCCAGCAGTTACAAGTCTAGCGGGGCCTACGAGCAGTACTTC.

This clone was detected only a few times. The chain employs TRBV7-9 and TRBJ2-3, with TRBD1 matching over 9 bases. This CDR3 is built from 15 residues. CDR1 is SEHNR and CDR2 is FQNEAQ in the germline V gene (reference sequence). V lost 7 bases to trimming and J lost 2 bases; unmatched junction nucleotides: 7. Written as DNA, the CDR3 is TGTGCCAGCAACACCGGGACAGGGTTCACAGATACGCAGTATTTT. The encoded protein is CASNTGTGFTDTQYF.

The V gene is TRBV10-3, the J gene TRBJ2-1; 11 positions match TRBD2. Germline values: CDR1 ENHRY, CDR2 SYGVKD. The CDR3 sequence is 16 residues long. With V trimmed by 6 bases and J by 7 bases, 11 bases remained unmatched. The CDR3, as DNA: TGTGCCATCAGGGAACCTACTAGCGGGAGAGGAAATGAGCAGTTCTTC. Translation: CAIREPTSGRGNEQFF.

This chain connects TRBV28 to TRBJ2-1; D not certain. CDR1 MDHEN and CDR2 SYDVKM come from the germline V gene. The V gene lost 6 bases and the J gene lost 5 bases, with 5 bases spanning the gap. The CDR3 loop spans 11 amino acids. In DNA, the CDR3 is TGTGCCAGCAGGGAAAACAATGAGCAGTTCTTC. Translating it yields CASRENNEQFF.

The CDR3 here is CATRPRDGELFF. CDR3 nucleotides: TGTGCCACCAGGCCCCGGGACGGGGAGCTGTTTTTT. The V gene is TRBV15, the J gene TRBJ2-2; maybe TRBD2 (5 bases). Germline V gene data show CDR1 as LNHNV and CDR2 as YYDKDF (reference sequence). The CDR3 spans 12 residues. The V gene lost 6 bases and the J gene lost 7 bases, with 9 bases spanning the gap.

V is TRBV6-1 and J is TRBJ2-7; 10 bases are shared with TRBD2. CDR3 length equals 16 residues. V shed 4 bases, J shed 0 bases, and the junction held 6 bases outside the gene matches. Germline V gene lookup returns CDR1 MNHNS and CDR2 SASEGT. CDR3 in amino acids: CASSARTSGASYEQYF. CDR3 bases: TGTGCCAGCAGTGCCAGGACTAGCGGTGCCTCCTACGAGCAGTACTTC.

The CDR3 here is CASSLALNEKLFF. The DNA of the CDR3 is TGTGCCAGCAGCTTGGCCCTTAATGAAAAACTGTTTTTT. This chain links TRBV5-4 with TRBJ1-4; D unresolved. Trimming pared 0 bases from V and 4 bases from J, leaving 4 bases between. CDR1 SGHNT and CDR2 YYREEE come from the germline V gene (reference sequence). The CDR3 is made up of 13 amino acids.

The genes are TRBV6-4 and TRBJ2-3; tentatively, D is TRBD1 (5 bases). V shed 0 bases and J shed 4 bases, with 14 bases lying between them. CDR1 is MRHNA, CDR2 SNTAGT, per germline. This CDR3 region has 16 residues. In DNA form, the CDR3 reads TGTGCCAGCAGTGACTCGGTCAGCCAGGGCCCAGATACGCAGTATTTT. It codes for CASSDSVSQGPDTQYF.

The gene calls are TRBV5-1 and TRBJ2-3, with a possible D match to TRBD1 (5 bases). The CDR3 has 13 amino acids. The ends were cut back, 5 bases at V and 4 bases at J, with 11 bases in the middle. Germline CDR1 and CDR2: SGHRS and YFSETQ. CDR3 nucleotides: TGCGCCAGCAGACAGGTTTTTGCAGATACGCAGTATTTT. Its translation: CASRQVFADTQYF.

The CDR3 bases are TGTGCCAGCACCAAGACTGTAGCCAAAAACATTCAGTACTTC. It codes for CASTKTVAKNIQYF. The V call is TRBV6-6, the J call TRBJ2-4; D gene unclear. Trimming shortened V by 7 bases and J by 0 bases, and 10 bases separated the two germline ends. Germline V gene sequence: CDR1 MNHNY, CDR2 SVGAGI (reference sequence). The CDR3 totals 14 residues.

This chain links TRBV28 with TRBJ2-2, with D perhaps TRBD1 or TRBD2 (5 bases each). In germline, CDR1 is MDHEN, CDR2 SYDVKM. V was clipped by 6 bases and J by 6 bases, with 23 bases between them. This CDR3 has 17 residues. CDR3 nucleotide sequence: TGTGCCAGCAGCGAACCCGGGACGGCGACGGTGGCCGGGGAGCTGTTTTTT. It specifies CASSEPGTATVAGELFF.

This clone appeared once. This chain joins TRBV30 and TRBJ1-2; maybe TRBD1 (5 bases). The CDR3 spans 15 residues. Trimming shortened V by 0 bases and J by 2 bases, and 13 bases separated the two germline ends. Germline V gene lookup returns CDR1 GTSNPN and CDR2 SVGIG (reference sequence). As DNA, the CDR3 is TGTGCCTGGAGTGTACTTTCGGGACTGAACTATGGCTACACCTTC. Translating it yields CAWSVLSGLNYGYTF.

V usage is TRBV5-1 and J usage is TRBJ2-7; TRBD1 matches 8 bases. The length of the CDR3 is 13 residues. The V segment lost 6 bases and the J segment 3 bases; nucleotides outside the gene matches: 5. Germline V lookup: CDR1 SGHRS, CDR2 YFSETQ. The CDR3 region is CASNGQGIYEQYF. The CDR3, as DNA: TGCGCCAGCAACGGACAGGGCATCTACGAGCAGTACTTC. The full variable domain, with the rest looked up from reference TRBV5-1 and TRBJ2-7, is KAGVTQTPRYLIKTRGQQVTLSCSPISGHRSVSWYQQTPGQGLQFLFEYFSETQRNKGNFPGRFSGRQFSNSRSEMNVSTLELGDSALYLCASNGQGIYEQYFGPGTRLTVT.